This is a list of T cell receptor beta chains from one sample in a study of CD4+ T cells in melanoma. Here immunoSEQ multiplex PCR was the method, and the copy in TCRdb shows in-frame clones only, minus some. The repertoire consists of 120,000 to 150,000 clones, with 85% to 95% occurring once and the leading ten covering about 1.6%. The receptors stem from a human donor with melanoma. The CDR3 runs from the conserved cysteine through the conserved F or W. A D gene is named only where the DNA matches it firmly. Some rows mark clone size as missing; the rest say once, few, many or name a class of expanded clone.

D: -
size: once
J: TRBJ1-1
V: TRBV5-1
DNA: TGCGCCAGCACTCCACCCGGGGGAAGCGCTATGAACACTGAAGCTTTCTTT
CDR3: CASTPPGGSAMNTEAFF

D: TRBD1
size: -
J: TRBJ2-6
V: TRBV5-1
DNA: TGCGCCAGCACCATGAGGGGGACAGGGATGTCTGGGGCCAACGTCCTGACTTTC
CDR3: CASTMRGTGMSGANVLTF

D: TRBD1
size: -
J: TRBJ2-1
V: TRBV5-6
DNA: TGTGCCAGCAGCTTGTTGAGGGGGCTGGTGAATGAGCAGTTCTTC
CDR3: CASSLLRGLVNEQFF

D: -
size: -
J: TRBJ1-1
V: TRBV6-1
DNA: TGTGCCAGCAGGCCGGGAGGTGGGGGCTACACTGAAGCTTTCTTT
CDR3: CASRPGGGGYTEAFF

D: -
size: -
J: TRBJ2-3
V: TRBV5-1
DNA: TGCGCCAGCAGCTTGGTCGGTACCTCAGATACGCAGTATTTT
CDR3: CASSLVGTSDTQYF

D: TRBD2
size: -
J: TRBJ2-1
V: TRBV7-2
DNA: TGTGCCAGCAGCTCAACCGGGACTAGCGGGCGAGGCAATGAGCAGTTCTTC
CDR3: CASSSTGTSGRGNEQFF

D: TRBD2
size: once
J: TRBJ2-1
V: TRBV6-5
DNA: TGTGCCAGCAGAATACTAGCGGGGTACAATGAGCAGTTCTTC
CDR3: CASRILAGYNEQFF

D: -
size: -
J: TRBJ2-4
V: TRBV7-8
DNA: TGTGCCAGCAGCTTAGAGAGGGGCCGCGCCAAAAACATTCAGTACTTC
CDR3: CASSLERGRAKNIQYF

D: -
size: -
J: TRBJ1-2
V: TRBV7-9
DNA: TGTGCCAGCAGCTGGGGGGGTTCCGACTATGGCTACACCTTC
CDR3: CASSWGGSDYGYTF

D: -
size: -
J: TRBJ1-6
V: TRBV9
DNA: TGTGCCAGCAGCGTAGGGGGATTCGATAATTCACCCCTCCACTTT
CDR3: CASSVGGFDNSPLHF

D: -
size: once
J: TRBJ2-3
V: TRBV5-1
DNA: TGCGCCAGCAGCTCCGGGACCTCCACAGATACGCAGTATTTT
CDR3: CASSSGTSTDTQYF

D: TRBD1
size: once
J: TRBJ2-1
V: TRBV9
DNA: TGTGCCAGCAGCGTAGTGGGACAGGTTGCCAATGAGCAGTTCTTC
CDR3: CASSVVGQVANEQFF

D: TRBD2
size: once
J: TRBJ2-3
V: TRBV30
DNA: TGTGCCTGGAGCCCGGGGGGGAAGTTAGATACGCAGTATTTT
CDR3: CAWSPGGKLDTQYF

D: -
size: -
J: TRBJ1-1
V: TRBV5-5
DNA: TGTGCCAGCAGCTTGCATGGGAACACTGAAGCTTTCTTT
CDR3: CASSLHGNTEAFF

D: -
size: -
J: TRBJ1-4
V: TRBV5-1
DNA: TGCGCCAGCAGCCTGAGGTCTCCAGGGCCTGGTGGAAATGAAAAACTGTTTTTT
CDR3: CASSLRSPGPGGNEKLFF

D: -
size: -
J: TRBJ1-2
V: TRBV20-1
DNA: TGCAGTGCTAGCCAGAGTTATGGCTACACCTTC
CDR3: CSASQSYGYTF

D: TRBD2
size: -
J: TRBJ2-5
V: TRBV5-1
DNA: TGCGCCAGCAAGGCGGGGGTAATCCAAGAGACCCAGTACTTC
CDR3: CASKAGVIQETQYF

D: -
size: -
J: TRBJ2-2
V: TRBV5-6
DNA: TGTGCCAGCAGCTTGGGTCCGGGGCCCGGGGAGCTGTTTTTT
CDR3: CASSLGPGPGELFF

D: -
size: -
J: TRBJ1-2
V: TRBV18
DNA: TGTGCCAGCTCACCTGGGGATAACTATGGCTACACCTTC
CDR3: CASSPGDNYGYTF

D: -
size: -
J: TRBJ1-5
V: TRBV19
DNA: TGTGCCACTTCGAGTGGTTGGAGACAGCCCCAGCATTTT
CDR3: CATSSGWRQPQHF

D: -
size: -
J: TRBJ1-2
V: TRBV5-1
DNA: TGCGCCAGCAGCTTGGTGGGCAGTCAGGGGGGCTACACCTTC
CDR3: CASSLVGSQGGYTF

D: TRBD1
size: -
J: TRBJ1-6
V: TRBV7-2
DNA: TGTGCCAGCAGCACCCGGGGACAGGCTGGTTCACCCCTCCACTTT
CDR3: CASSTRGQAGSPLHF

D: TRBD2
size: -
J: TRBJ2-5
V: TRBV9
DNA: TGTGCCAGCAGCGCCGGGACTCCGGGGGGTGCCCAGTACTTC
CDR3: CASSAGTPGGAQYF

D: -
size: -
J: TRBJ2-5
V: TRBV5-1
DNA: TGCGCCAGCAGCCGGGACCCCACGAAGAAAGAGACCCAGTACTTC
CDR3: CASSRDPTKKETQYF

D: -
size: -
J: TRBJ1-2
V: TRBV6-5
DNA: TGTGCCAGCACCAAGTGGGAGGGATTTCTCTATGGCTACACCTTC
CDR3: CASTKWEGFLYGYTF

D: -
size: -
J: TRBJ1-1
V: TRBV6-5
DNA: TGTGCCAGCAGTTACCTTGGAGGGAGTGAAGCTTTCTTT
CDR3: CASSYLGGSEAFF

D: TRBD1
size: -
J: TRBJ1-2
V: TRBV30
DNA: TGTGCCTGGAGGAGGGACAGGGGTTTTGGCTACACCTTC
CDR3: CAWRRDRGFGYTF

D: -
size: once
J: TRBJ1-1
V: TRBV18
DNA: TGTGCCAGCTCGCCTACAGCCAACACTGAAGCTTTCTTT
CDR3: CASSPTANTEAFF

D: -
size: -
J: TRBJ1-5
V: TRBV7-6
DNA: TGTGCCAGCAGCTTAGGCCTTGATCAGCCCCAGCATTTT
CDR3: CASSLGLDQPQHF

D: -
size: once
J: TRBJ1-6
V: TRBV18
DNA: TGTGCCAGCTCACCGGCGGCGGACCTTAATTCACCCCTCCACTTT
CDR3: CASSPAADLNSPLHF

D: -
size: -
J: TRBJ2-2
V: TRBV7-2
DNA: TGTGCCAGCAGCTTACTCGCCAGTACGAACACCGGGGAGCTGTTTTTT
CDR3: CASSLLASTNTGELFF

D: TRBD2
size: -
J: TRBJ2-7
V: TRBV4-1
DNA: TGCGCCAGCAGCCAAGATAGCGGGGGGATGAACGAGCAGTACTTC
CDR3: CASSQDSGGMNEQYF

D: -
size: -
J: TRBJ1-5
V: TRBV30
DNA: TGTGCCTGGAGCGGGGGAGGGGATCAGCCCCAGCATTTT
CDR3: CAWSGGGDQPQHF

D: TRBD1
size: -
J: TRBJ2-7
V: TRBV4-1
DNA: TGCGCCAGCAGCCCCGGGACAGGGAGGCACGAGCAGTACTTC
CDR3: CASSPGTGRHEQYF

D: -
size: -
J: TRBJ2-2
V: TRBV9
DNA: TGTGCCAGCAGCGTAGCTCTGGCGGGTAGCACCGGGGAGCTGTTTTTT
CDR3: CASSVALAGSTGELFF

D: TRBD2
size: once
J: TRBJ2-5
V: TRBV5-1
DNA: TGCGCCAGCAGCTTGGGGCCTGGCGGGGGGGCGGCGGAGACCCAGTACTTC
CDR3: CASSLGPGGGAAETQYF

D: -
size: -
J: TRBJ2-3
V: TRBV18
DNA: TGTGCCAGCTCACCGCTTAGCACAGATACGCAGTATTTT
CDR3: CASSPLSTDTQYF

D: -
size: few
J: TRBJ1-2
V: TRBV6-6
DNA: TGTGCCAGCAGGGGCCTTCAGGAAGGCTATGGCTACACCTTC
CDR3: CASRGLQEGYGYTF

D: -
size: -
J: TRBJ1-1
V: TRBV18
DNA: TGTGCCAGCTCACAGGAACCGAACACTGAAGCTTTCTTT
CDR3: CASSQEPNTEAFF

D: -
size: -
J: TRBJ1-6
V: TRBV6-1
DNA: TGTGCCAGCAGTGAACTCGGATCCAATTCACCCCTCCACTTT
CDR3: CASSELGSNSPLHF

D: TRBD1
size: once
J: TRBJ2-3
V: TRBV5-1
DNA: TGCGCCAGCAGCGACAGGGCTGGTACAGATACGCAGTATTTT
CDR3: CASSDRAGTDTQYF

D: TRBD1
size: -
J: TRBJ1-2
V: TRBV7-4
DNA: TGTGCCAGCAGCTTTGAAGGAGGGGACAGGGGGCCGAGCTACACCTTC
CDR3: CASSFEGGDRGPSYTF

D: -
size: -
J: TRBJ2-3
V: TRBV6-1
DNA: TGTGCCAGCATGTGGGGCGCATTAGATACGCAGTATTTT
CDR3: CASMWGALDTQYF

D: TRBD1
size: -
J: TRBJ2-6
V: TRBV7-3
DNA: TGTGCCAGCAGCTTAACGGGACAGGGATATGGGGCCAACGTCCTGACTTTC
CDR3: CASSLTGQGYGANVLTF

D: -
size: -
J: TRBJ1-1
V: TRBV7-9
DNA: TGTGCCAGCAGCTTGGGTACAGGGACGGGTCTAGGTGAAGTGGCTTTCTTT
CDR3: CASSLGTGTGLGEVAFF

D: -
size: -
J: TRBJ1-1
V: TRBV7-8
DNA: TGTGCCAGCAGCGTCCCCTGGGGTGCAAACACTGAAGCTTTCTTT
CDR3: CASSVPWGANTEAFF

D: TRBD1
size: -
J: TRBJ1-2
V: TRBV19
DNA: TGTGCCACCGCACTGGGACAGGGGGTCCCAGGGGACACCTTC
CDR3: CATALGQGVPGDTF

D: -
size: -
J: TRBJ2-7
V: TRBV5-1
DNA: TGCGCCAGCAGCCCGGCGGCCGGGACTGGGACCTACGAGCAGTACTTC
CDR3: CASSPAAGTGTYEQYF

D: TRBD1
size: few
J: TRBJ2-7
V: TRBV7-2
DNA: TGTGCCAGCAGCGTGGGACAGGCCTACGAGCAGTACTTC
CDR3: CASSVGQAYEQYF

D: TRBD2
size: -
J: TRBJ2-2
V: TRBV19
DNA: TGTGCCAGCGCGGGGGTGAGAGGAAACACCGGGGAGCTGTTTTTT
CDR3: CASAGVRGNTGELFF

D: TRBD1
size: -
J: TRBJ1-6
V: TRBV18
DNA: TGTGCCAGCCAAACCCAGGGGGGAATGGGATCACCCCTCCACTTT
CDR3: CASQTQGGMGSPLHF